This TCR beta chain was captured in a study of cytomegalovirus exposure and HLA in healthy donors. Primers included in the PCR were 60 Vbeta and 13 Jbeta primers. The table came from immunoSEQ multiplex PCR; TCRdb's copy has only in-frame clones and leaves some out. The table includes 150,000 to 200,000 clones, 72% detected once. This donor's file did not include a recorded CMV serostatus. General study findings and limits: Presence/absence analyses assumed roughly uniform sequencing depth across donors. Based on reports, TCR beta sequences accurately predicted HLA-A and HLA-B alleles for most subjects. In a later analysis, HLA-C alleles had the fewest associated TCRs, DRB1 alleles the most.

Note on this clone: Its antigen is still unknown.

Germline CDR1 SEHNR, CDR2 FQNEAQ (reference sequence). V shed 4 bases and J 8 bases; nucleotides not matched to a gene: 13. This CDR3 has 17 amino acids. The specimen sequenced was PBMCs. The chain is built from TRBV7-9 and TRBJ2-1, with 11 bases matching TRBD2. The TCR originated in a human donor in good health. The CDR3 here is CASSSSRGSGGGYEQFF. CDR3 nucleotides: TGTGCCAGCAGCTCCTCCCGGGGTAGCGGGGGGGGCTATGAGCAGTTCTTC.